Listed here are 22 T cell receptor beta chains from one sample, sequenced in a study of CD8+CD57+ T cells in acquired aplastic anemia. For sequencing, patients were chosen who had shown expansion of CD8+CD57+ cells by flow cytometry. Genomic DNA provided the template from which TCR beta VDJ and CDR3 profiles were obtained. TCRdb re-analysed the reads in MiXCR, keeping a single row per CDR3 protein. Here the sample spans some 170,000 distinct CDR3 sequences, roughly 48% being singletons. Input material: sorted CD4+, CD8+, or CD8+CD57+ T cells (not recorded which) from PBMCs. The receptor set was obtained from a human donor with aplastic anemia.

This sequence joins TRBV19 and TRBJ2-5; the D gene is possibly TRBD2 (5 bases). V lost 4 bases to trimming and J lost 3 bases, with 12 bases between them. This CDR3 has 14 amino acids. Germline CDR1 and CDR2: LNHDA and SQIVND (reference sequence). CDR3 sequence reads: CASSSRRTKETQYF. The CDR3 DNA is TGTGCCAGTAGTAGTCGGAGGACCAAAGAGACCCAGTACTTC. The entire variable domain, with the rest obtained from reference TRBV19 and TRBJ2-5, is as follows: DGGITQSPKYLFRKEGQNVTLSCEQNLNHDAMYWYRQDPGQGLRLIYYSQIVNDFQKGDIAEGYSVSREKKESFPLTVTSAQKNPTAFYLCASSSRRTKETQYFGPGTRLLVL.

This clonotype has a single count. A clone one base away is much larger, so this may be a read error. This sequence joins TRBV6-4 and TRBJ1-2; D is possibly TRBD1 (6 bases). This CDR3 region has 13 residues. Germline V gene data show CDR1 as MRHNA and CDR2 as SNTAGT. The V gene lost 4 bases and the J gene lost 8 bases, with 14 bases spanning the gap. The CDR3 region is CASSVAPGAGYTF. CDR3 in DNA: TGTGCCAGCAGTGTGGCCCCGGGGGCGGGCTACACCTTC.

This clonotype was observed at least ten times. The V call is TRBV11-2, the J call TRBJ1-6; D gene ambiguous. Germline V lookup: CDR1 SGHAT, CDR2 FQNNGV. The CDR3 extends over 14 amino acids. V was shortened by 4 bases and J by 0 bases, with 4 bases between the two germline ends. This CDR3 is CASSSDSYNSPLHF. DNA of the CDR3: TGTGCCAGCAGCTCGGACTCCTATAATTCACCCCTCCACTTT.

About this clonotype: This may arise from a read error, as a much more abundant clone is one base away. V is TRBV5-1 and J is TRBJ2-2, with D tentatively TRBD2 (6 bases). The germline gives CDR1 SGHRS, CDR2 YFSETQ. Trimming pared 2 bases from V and 3 bases from J, leaving 11 bases between. The CDR3 consists of 15 residues. CDR3 in DNA: TGCGCCAGCAGCTTATCGGGGGAATACACCGGGGAGCTGTTTTTT. It encodes CASSLSGEYTGELFF.

Concerning this clonotype itself: It may be a read error: a sequence one base away is much more abundant. CDR3 in amino acids: CASSGTGTGMTEQYF. DNA of the CDR3: TGTGCCAGTAGTGGAACCGGGACAGGTATGACCGAGCAGTACTTC. V gene TRBV19 combines with J gene TRBJ2-7; 8 bases map to TRBD1. The CDR3 length is 15 residues. Losses at the gene ends were 5 bases for V and 6 bases for J; bases not matched to a gene: 12. Germline assignment: CDR1 LNHDA and CDR2 SQIVND (reference sequence).

In this sample, this clonotype turned up once. The genes are TRBV11-1 and TRBJ2-7; D gene ambiguous. The germline V gene encodes CDR1 SGHAT and CDR2 FQDESV (reference sequence). This CDR3 is 16 amino acids long. Trimming took off 2 bases at V and 12 bases at J, with 26 bases between the two ends. The DNA of the CDR3 is TGTGCCAGCAGCTTAATGTCTCTCGGCAGTCGAGACGGGCGGTACTTC. Translation gives CASSLMSLGSRDGRYF.

This clonotype appeared many times. The chain links TRBV5-1 to TRBJ2-5, with 8 bases identical to TRBD2. Germline CDR1 reads SGHRS; CDR2 reads YFSETQ. This CDR3 has 15 residues. After removal of 6 bases from V and 3 bases from J, the junction contained 10 bases not matched to a gene. The CDR3 bases are TGCGCCAGCATACTGGGACCGGGGGGGGAAGAGACCCAGTACTTC. Its protein product is CASILGPGGEETQYF.

This clonotype was observed many times. The genes are TRBV19 and TRBJ1-3; D is unclear. The V and J ends lost 6 bases and 0 bases respectively, with 15 bases between them. Germline V gene data show CDR1 as LNHDA and CDR2 as SQIVND (reference sequence). CDR3 length equals 16 residues. The CDR3, as DNA: TGTGCCAGTAGGACGGTGGGGAGAGTCTCTGGAAACACCATATATTTT. This gives the protein CASRTVGRVSGNTIYF. The full variable domain, completed using reference TRBV19 and TRBJ1-3, is DGGITQSPKYLFRKEGQNVTLSCEQNLNHDAMYWYRQDPGQGLRLIYYSQIVNDFQKGDIAEGYSVSREKKESFPLTVTSAQKNPTAFYLCASRTVGRVSGNTIYFGEGSWLTVV.

This clonotype was counted at least ten times. V gene TRBV20-1 combines with J gene TRBJ1-1; D call uncertain. The CDR3 is 13 amino acids. From germline, CDR1 is DFQATT and CDR2 SNEGSKA (reference sequence). Trimming cost V 6 bases and J 1 base, with 12 bases left between them. Here the CDR3 DNA reads TGCAGTGCCACGGGTCCCTCGAACACTGAAGCTTTCTTT. It specifies CSATGPSNTEAFF.

The table lists this clonotype with many counts. This chain joins TRBV6-1 and TRBJ2-7; 10 bases are a match to TRBD1. V lost 6 bases, J lost 4 bases, and 3 bases stayed unmatched. The CDR3 covers 13 residues. Germline V gives CDR1 MNHNS, CDR2 SASEGT. The CDR3: CASRGTGEYEQYF. The CDR3 DNA is TGTGCCAGCAGAGGGACAGGGGAATACGAGCAGTACTTC.

The chain recombines TRBV13 with TRBJ2-3; D possibly matches TRBD1 or TRBD2 (5 bases each). CDR3 length equals 17 residues. V was trimmed by 6 bases and J by 4 bases, leaving 23 bases between them. The germline CDR1 and CDR2 sequences are PRHDT and FYEKMQ (reference sequence). The CDR3 DNA reads TGTGCCAGCAGAAAAAACTCACAGGAGGCGTTCGCAGATACGCAGTATTTT. It specifies CASRKNSQEAFADTQYF. Looking up the rest from reference TRBV13 and TRBJ2-3 gives the full variable domain: AAGVIQSPRHLIKEKRETATLKCYPIPRHDTVYWYQQGPGQDPQFLISFYEKMQSDKGSIPDRFSAQQFSDYHSELNMSSLELGDSALYFCASRKNSQEAFADTQYFGPGTRLTVL.

The chain uses TRBV20-1 and TRBJ1-2, with D possibly TRBD1 on 6 matching bases. This CDR3 spans 13 amino acids. V lost 5 bases to trimming and J lost 7 bases, with 17 bases between them. The germline CDR1 and CDR2 sequences are DFQATT and SNEGSKA (reference sequence). The CDR3 DNA sequence: TGCAGTGCTCTGGCTGGGGGGGCGGGTGGCTACACCTTC. Its protein product is CSALAGGAGGYTF.

This sequence joins TRBV15 and TRBJ1-2; D gene unclear. The CDR3 runs 16 residues. V dropped 4 bases and J dropped 4 bases, with 19 bases sitting between them. Germline CDR1 reads LNHNV; CDR2 reads YYDKDF (reference sequence). CDR3 sequence reads: CATSKAEGRTRYGYTF. The CDR3 DNA reads TGTGCCACCAGCAAAGCGGAAGGTCGCACGCGCTATGGCTACACCTTC.

The rearrangement uses TRBV5-6 and TRBJ1-2; 7 bases fit TRBD1. This CDR3 comprises 13 residues. V lost 0 bases to trimming and J lost 6 bases; unmatched junction nucleotides: 2. CDR1 and CDR2 from the germline V gene are SGHDT and YYEEEE. The CDR3 here is CASSLVDRDGYTF. The CDR3 nucleotides read TGTGCCAGCAGCTTGGTAGACAGGGATGGCTACACCTTC. Looking up the rest from reference TRBV5-6 and TRBJ1-2 gives the full variable domain: DAGVTQSPTHLIKTRGQQVTLRCSPKSGHDTVSWYQQALGQGPQFIFQYYEEEERQRGNFPDRFSGHQFPNYSSELNVNALLLGDSALYLCASSLVDRDGYTFGSGTRLTVV.

Concerning this clonotype itself: A junction end diverges from the germline sequence, so it may reflect a read error. The J gene is TRBJ2-6, the V gene TRBV19, with D possibly TRBD1 on 5 matching bases. This CDR3 has 11 residues. Germline CDR1 and CDR2: LNHDA and SQIVND (reference sequence). Here the CDR3 DNA reads TGTGCCAGTTCTGGGGCCAACGTCCTGATTTTC. This encodes CASSGANVLIF.

A word on this clonotype: The junction departs from the called germline gene at one end, perhaps through a read error. The rearrangement joins TRBV15 to TRBJ2-3, with D hard to call. This CDR3 is 12 amino acids long. Per germline, CDR1 LNHNV and CDR2 YYDKDF (reference sequence). The CDR3 loop is CATSGATETQYF. CDR3 DNA: TGTGCCACCAGCGGAGCCACAGAGACGCAGTATTTT.

This chain uses TRBV2 with TRBJ2-5, with D uncertain. The V and J ends lost 7 bases and 5 bases respectively, with 11 bases between them. This CDR3 has 12 residues. Germline V CDR1 and CDR2: SNHLY, FYNNEI. The CDR3 is CASNGNGETQYF. CDR3 coding DNA: TGTGCCAGCAATGGAAATGGGGAGACCCAGTACTTC. Looking up the rest from reference TRBV2 and TRBJ2-5 gives the full variable domain: EPEVTQTPSHQVTQMGQEVILRCVPISNHLYFYWYRQILGQKVEFLVSFYNNEISEKSEIFDDQFSVERPDGSNFTLKIRSTKLEDSAMYFCASNGNGETQYFGPGTRLLVL.

The chain has TRBV10-3 and TRBJ1-1; possibly TRBD1 for D (6 bases). Germline-derived CDR1 and CDR2 are ENHRY and SYGVKD. Trimming took 3 bases from V and 4 from J, leaving 12 bases between them. This CDR3 is 14 amino acids long. The CDR3 DNA sequence: TGTGCCATCAGTGAACCGGGGGCATCCACTGAAGCTTTCTTT. It translates to CAISEPGASTEAFF.

V is TRBV29-1 and J is TRBJ2-3; 7 nucleotides agree with TRBD1. The CDR3 is 12 amino acids. The ends lost 3 bases at V and 4 bases at J; junction bases unmatched: 1. Per germline, CDR1 SQVTM and CDR2 ANQGSEA. In DNA form, the CDR3 reads TGCAGCGTTGAGCAGGGGGCAGATACGCAGTATTTT. This gives the protein CSVEQGADTQYF.

This chain uses TRBV14 with TRBJ2-7, with D tentatively TRBD1 (5 bases). Trimming took off 2 bases at V and 3 bases at J, with 14 bases between the two ends. This CDR3 region has 15 residues. CDR1 and CDR2 (germline): SGHDN, FVKESK. Written as DNA, the CDR3 is TGTGCCAGCAGCCAACTAAAGACAGTTCACTACGAGCAGTACTTC. This encodes CASSQLKTVHYEQYF.

This rearrangement joins TRBV2 to TRBJ2-5; 11 bases map to TRBD2. Germline V gene lookup returns CDR1 SNHLY and CDR2 FYNNEI. The CDR3 consists of 16 residues. V dropped 5 bases and J dropped 2; count of bases not matched to a gene: 7. CDR3 in DNA: TGTGCCAGCAGTCGCCCGGGACTAGCGGATCAAGAGACCCAGTACTTC. It codes for CASSRPGLADQETQYF. Combining the CDR3 with reference TRBV2 and TRBJ2-5 gives the whole variable domain EPEVTQTPSHQVTQMGQEVILRCVPISNHLYFYWYRQILGQKVEFLVSFYNNEISEKSEIFDDQFSVERPDGSNFTLKIRSTKLEDSAMYFCASSRPGLADQETQYFGPGTRLLVL.

The V gene is TRBV29-1, the J gene TRBJ1-1; 7 bases fit TRBD1. J gave up 4 bases and V 3 bases, and 5 bases lay outside the gene matches. CDR1 is SQVTM, CDR2 ANQGSEA, per germline. The CDR3 covers 13 residues. CDR3 sequence: CSVDLGQPTEAFF. The CDR3 DNA reads TGCAGCGTTGACCTGGGACAGCCCACTGAAGCTTTCTTT. The full variable domain, completed using reference TRBV29-1 and TRBJ1-1, is SAVISQKPSRDICQRGTSLTIQCQVDSQVTMMFWYRQQPGQSLTLIATANQGSEATYESGFVIDKFPISRPNLTFSTLTVSNMSPEDSSIYLCSVDLGQPTEAFFGQGTRLTVV.